This is a list of T cell receptor beta chains from one sample in a study of blood T cell repertoires in COVID-19. Profiled with immunoSEQ multiplex PCR; TCRdb holds only in-frame clones, not every one. This sample yields more than 65,000 clones, of which about 68% are seen a single time; 35% belongs to the top ten. Sequencing used peripheral blood. Source of these receptors: a woman in her 70s with acute or convalescent COVID-19. CDR3s include the opening cysteine and the closing phenylalanine or tryptophan. A D gene is named only where the DNA matches it firmly. Some rows have no size entry. The others give once, few or many, or a class for an expanded clone.

abundance	j_gene	v_gene	d_gene	CDR3nt	CDR3aa
-	TRBJ1-4	TRBV7-9	-	TGTGCCAGCAGCTTCGAGGACAGAGTAAATGAAAAACTGTTTTTT	CASSFEDRVNEKLFF
few	TRBJ2-1	TRBV11-3	TRBD2	TGTGCCAGCAGCTTCGGACTAGCGGGAGGGCCGATGAATGAGCAGTTCTTC	CASSFGLAGGPMNEQFF
-	TRBJ1-1	TRBV29-1	TRBD1	TGCAGCGTTGAAACGGGGGACAGGGGGCGATTAGCTTTCTTT	CSVETGDRGRLAFF
-	TRBJ1-1	TRBV5-1	-	TGCGCCAGCAGCCCCCCCAGGTCGGAGGGGCGGAACACTGAAGCTTTCTTT	CASSPPRSEGRNTEAFF
-	TRBJ2-1	TRBV5-6	TRBD2	TGTGCCAGCAGAGTGAGCCCTGGCGGGGGGATGTACAATGAGCAGTTCTTC	CASRVSPGGGMYNEQFF
-	TRBJ1-3	TRBV11-3	-	TGTGCCAGCAGTTTGGAGTTTGGAAACACCATATATTTT	CASSLEFGNTIYF
-	TRBJ2-7	TRBV11-3	TRBD1	TGTGCCAGCAGCCCTGACAGGGGCCGGGGCGAGCAGTACTTC	CASSPDRGRGEQYF
once	TRBJ1-2	TRBV4-2	-	TGTGCCAGCAGCCAAGAGGGACTCGGCTACACCTTC	CASSQEGLGYTF
-	TRBJ1-2	TRBV2	-	TGTGCCAGCAGCCAGGAGGGCGACCACTATGGCTACACCTTC	CASSQEGDHYGYTF
many	TRBJ1-2	TRBV5-6	TRBD1	TGTGCCAGCAGCTTCGCCGACAGGGGCTCGGGAGGCTACACCTTC	CASSFADRGSGGYTF
-	TRBJ1-1	TRBV19	-	TGTGCCAGTAGTATAGATGCCTGGGCAGAAGCTTTCTTT	CASSIDAWAEAFF
-	TRBJ1-2	TRBV2	TRBD1	TGTGCCAGCACCAGGGGGCCCGGTGGCTACACCTTC	CASTRGPGGYTF
-	TRBJ1-5	TRBV5-8	-	TGTGCCAGCAACAAACCGGGAGGGAAGGACGGCAATCAGCCCCAGCATTTT	CASNKPGGKDGNQPQHF
-	TRBJ1-2	TRBV6-5	-	TGTGCCAGCAGTTCACCAACAGGTGGTAACTATGGCTACACCTTC	CASSSPTGGNYGYTF
-	TRBJ1-2	TRBV29-1	TRBD1	TGCAGCGTTGTGGGGACAGGGGCCCCCTATGGCTACACCTTC	CSVVGTGAPYGYTF
-	TRBJ2-1	TRBV2	TRBD1	TGTGCCAGCAGGGCCTTGAGACAGGGCCTATTCTCCTACAATGAGCAGTTCTTC	CASRALRQGLFSYNEQFF
-	TRBJ2-3	TRBV2	TRBD1	TGTGCCAGCAGGCAGGGGGCGCGGAACACAGATACGCAGTATTTT	CASRQGARNTDTQYF
-	TRBJ1-2	TRBV6-5	-	TGTGCCAGCAGTTACCCAGGGTCGGGCTACACCTTC	CASSYPGSGYTF